The 5 T cell receptor beta chains listed next were all sequenced from one sample in a study of early stage breast cancer tumors. The method was immunoSEQ multiplex PCR; TCRdb's version includes in-frame clones alone and lacks a portion of them. The sample records about 69,000 clones, around 80% being singletons. Sequencing was performed on blood. These receptors all come from a person aged 40 to 50 with breast cancer.

This clone was counted between two and nine times. The chain uses TRBV6-4 and TRBJ1-5; 7 nucleotides line up with TRBD1. Germline V gene sequence: CDR1 MRHNA, CDR2 SNTAGT. After removal of 3 bases from V and 5 bases from J, the junction contained 1 base not matched to a gene. The CDR3 is made up of 13 amino acids. The CDR3 bases are TGTGCCAGCAGTGAGCAGGGGGATCAGCCCCAGCATTTT. This gives the protein CASSEQGDQPQHF.

In DNA, the CDR3 is TGTGCCAGCAGCTTAGTTACAGCAACTTCCTACGAGCAGTACTTC. Protein sequence: CASSLVTATSYEQYF. V is TRBV7-9 and J is TRBJ2-7; no reliable D call. Germline CDR1 SEHNR, CDR2 FQNEAQ (reference sequence). This CDR3 has 15 residues. V was shortened by 1 base and J by 1 base, with 11 bases between the two germline ends.

The chain has TRBV15 and TRBJ2-1; no definite D call. V shed 0 bases and J shed 8 bases, with 11 bases lying between them. The CDR3 loop spans 14 amino acids. Germline V gene sequence: CDR1 LNHNV, CDR2 YYDKDF (reference sequence). CDR3 loop: CATSRDIDGDEQFF. Here the CDR3 DNA reads TGTGCCACCAGCAGAGACATTGACGGCGATGAGCAGTTCTTC.

This clone showed up just once. The rearrangement joins TRBV27 to TRBJ2-7; TRBD1 is a possible D gene (5 bases). Germline V gene sequence: CDR1 MNHEY, CDR2 SMNVEV (reference sequence). CDR3 length equals 13 residues. The V gene lost 4 bases and the J gene lost 0 bases, with 7 bases spanning the gap. CDR3 in amino acids: CASSYRSSYEQYF. The CDR3 region has the DNA TGTGCCAGCAGTTACAGGAGCTCCTACGAGCAGTACTTC.

V usage is TRBV29-1 and J usage is TRBJ2-5, with 7 positions matching TRBD1. Per germline, CDR1 SQVTM and CDR2 ANQGSEA. This CDR3 has 13 residues. J was trimmed by 5 bases and V by 3 bases; bases with no gene match: 6. CDR3 region: CSVEAGGVETQYF. CDR3 nucleotide sequence: TGCAGCGTTGAGGCAGGGGGAGTTGAGACCCAGTACTTC.